The 32 T cell receptor beta chains presented below share a single source sample, sequenced in a study of blood T cell repertoires in COVID-19. Clones were sequenced by immunoSEQ multiplex PCR, and TCRdb holds only the in-frame ones, with some missing. The repertoire consists of roughly 30,000 clones, with 93% occurring once and the leading ten covering 5.2%. Source material: peripheral blood. These receptors all stem from a human donor in a cohort sampled during active COVID-19.

V usage is TRBV6-5 and J usage is TRBJ1-6; D not resolved. The CDR3 sequence is 15 residues long. V was trimmed by 4 bases and J by 2 bases, leaving 9 bases between them. In germline, CDR1 is MNHEY, CDR2 SVGAGI. Here the CDR3 reads CASSSQFPYNSPLHF. The CDR3 DNA reads as TGTGCCAGCAGTTCCCAGTTCCCCTATAATTCACCCCTCCACTTT.

The CDR3 sequence is CASSGTGGTRAYEQYF. The CDR3 coding sequence is TGCGCCAGCAGTGGGACAGGGGGCACGAGGGCCTACGAGCAGTACTTC. The chain joins TRBV10-2 to TRBJ2-7; the match to TRBD1 covers 11 bases. V lost 4 bases to trimming and J lost 2 bases; unmatched junction nucleotides: 7. Germline V gives CDR1 WSHSY, CDR2 SAAADI. The CDR3 is made up of 16 amino acids.

CDR3 residues: CASSSRAGAMTDTQYF. CDR3 nucleotides: TGTGCCAGCAGCTCGAGAGCGGGAGCGATGACCGATACGCAGTATTTT. The V gene is TRBV7-3, the J gene TRBJ2-3; TRBD2 matches at 8 bases. This CDR3 contains 16 residues. V lost 4 bases, J lost 6 bases, and 12 bases stayed unmatched. Germline lookup yields CDR1 SGHTA and CDR2 FQGTGA.

V gene TRBV4-2 combines with J gene TRBJ2-5; D is perhaps TRBD2 (5 bases). The CDR3 consists of 14 residues. CDR1 is LGHNA, CDR2 YNFKEQ, per germline. V dropped 4 bases and J dropped 0 bases, with 9 bases sitting between them. CDR3 sequence reads: CASSLSGDQETQYF. The CDR3 DNA reads as TGTGCCAGCAGCCTGAGCGGCGACCAAGAGACCCAGTACTTC.

This chain uses TRBV19 with TRBJ1-1, with D possibly TRBD1 on 6 matching bases. Germline V gene sequence: CDR1 LNHDA, CDR2 SQIVND (reference sequence). V lost 7 bases and J lost 1, with 13 bases in between. The CDR3 sequence is 14 residues long. The CDR3 region has the DNA TGTGCCAGTAATGAGCCAGGGGCGAACACTGAAGCTTTCTTT. Its protein product is CASNEPGANTEAFF.

The genes are TRBV9 and TRBJ2-1, with TRBD2 identical over 9 bases. From germline, CDR1 is SGDLS and CDR2 YYNGEE. V lost 4 bases to trimming and J lost 7 bases; unmatched junction nucleotides: 12. The CDR3 has 16 residues. CDR3 bases: TGTGCCAGCAGCTTAGAGGGTGCTAGCGGGGTAAATGAGCAGTTCTTC. Residues: CASSLEGASGVNEQFF. Based on the CDR3 plus reference TRBV9 and TRBJ2-1, the full variable domain is DSGVTQTPKHLITATGQRVTLRCSPRSGDLSVYWYQQSLDQGLQFLIQYYNGEERAKGNILERFSAQQFPDLHSELNLSSLELGDSALYFCASSLEGASGVNEQFFGPGTRLTVL.

Written as DNA, the CDR3 is TGTGCCAGCAGCCGTGGACTAGCGGGTGCCTACGAGCAGTACTTC. This codes for CASSRGLAGAYEQYF. The rearrangement joins TRBV27 to TRBJ2-7; TRBD2 matches at 11 bases. Per the germline V gene, CDR1 is MNHEY and CDR2 is SMNVEV (reference sequence). The length of the CDR3 is 15 residues. Unmatched junction bases numbered 6, after V lost 6 bases and J lost 2 bases.

Comments on this clone: Relative to the germline gene, one junction end is altered; a read error may explain this. J is TRBJ2-3 and V is TRBV7-7; 9 nucleotides align to TRBD2. Per the germline V gene, CDR1 is SSHAT and CDR2 is FNYEAQ (reference sequence). The CDR3 spans 16 residues. CDR3 in amino acids: CASSLGAGGPTDTQYF. As DNA, the CDR3 is TGTGCTAGCAGCTTGGGAGCGGGAGGTCCAACAGATACGCAGTATTTT. The variable domain in full, with the rest retrieved from reference TRBV7-7 and TRBJ2-3, is GAGVSQSPRYKVTKRGQDVTLRCDPISSHATLYWYQQALGQGPEFLTYFNYEAQPDKSGLPSDRFSAERPEGSISTLTIQRTEQRDSAMYRCASSLGAGGPTDTQYFGPGTRLTVL.

The chain links TRBV5-1 to TRBJ2-1, with 13 bases matching TRBD2. Germline CDR1 is SGHRS and CDR2 is YFSETQ. The CDR3 runs to 16 residues. V lost 2 bases and J lost 6; bases outside the gene matches: 5. For the CDR3, the DNA is TGCGCCAGCAGCTTCCCCGGACTAGCGGGAGTCAATGAGCAGTTCTTC. This translates into CASSFPGLAGVNEQFF.

In its sample, this clone was seen once. The genes are TRBV4-1 and TRBJ1-1; D uncertain. Germline CDR1 is MGHRA and CDR2 is YSYEKL. V gave up 2 bases and J gave up 2 bases, with 9 bases separating them. The CDR3 is 14 amino acids. CDR3 DNA sequence: TGCGCCAGCAGCCAAACACAGAGAAACACTGAAGCTTTCTTT. This codes for CASSQTQRNTEAFF.

The J gene is TRBJ1-5, the V gene TRBV6-4, with 7 bases aligning to TRBD1. CDR3 size: 15 residues. Trimming cost V 4 bases and J 3 bases; bases outside gene matches: 6. CDR1 is MRHNA and CDR2 is SNTAGT in the germline V gene. CDR3 sequence (DNA): TGTGCCAGCAGTGGACGGGACAGAATCAATCAGCCCCAGCATTTT. Its protein is CASSGRDRINQPQHF.

The V gene is TRBV19, the J gene TRBJ2-2; the match to TRBD2 covers 8 bases. The germline V gene encodes CDR1 LNHDA and CDR2 SQIVND (reference sequence). The length of the CDR3 is 17 residues. Trimming removed 2 bases from V and 3 bases from J; junction bases left unmatched: 8. In DNA form, the CDR3 reads TGTGCCAGTAGTATAAGGTCTCCGGGACTAGACACCGGGGAGCTGTTTTTT. Its translation: CASSIRSPGLDTGELFF.

This clone was observed a few times. This chain links TRBV2 with TRBJ2-7; 7 nucleotides align to TRBD1. The CDR3 loop spans 15 amino acids. The germline gives CDR1 SNHLY, CDR2 FYNNEI. Germline trimming cut 1 base from V and 1 base from J; bases unmatched to any gene: 4. CDR3 DNA sequence: TGTGCCAGCAGTGAAGACTTGACAGGGTCCTACGAGCAGTACTTC. Translation gives CASSEDLTGSYEQYF.

The CDR3 coding sequence is TGTGCCACCACTCAGGGGTTGAACACTGAAGCTTTCTTT. Amino acid sequence: CATTQGLNTEAFF. V usage is TRBV19 and J usage is TRBJ1-1; possibly TRBD1 for D (6 bases). CDR3 size: 13 residues. Trimming shortened V by 10 bases and J by 0 bases, and 12 bases separated the two germline ends. Germline V gene lookup returns CDR1 LNHDA and CDR2 SQIVND (reference sequence). Full variable domain (outside the CDR3, taken from reference TRBV19 and TRBJ1-1): DGGITQSPKYLFRKEGQNVTLSCEQNLNHDAMYWYRQDPGQGLRLIYYSQIVNDFQKGDIAEGYSVSREKKESFPLTVTSAQKNPTAFYLCATTQGLNTEAFFGQGTRLTVV.

V usage is TRBV9 and J usage is TRBJ2-3; tentatively, D is TRBD2 (6 bases). CDR1 is SGDLS, CDR2 YYNGEE, per germline. The CDR3 length is 15 residues. V was clipped by 0 bases and J by 4 bases, with 12 bases between them. The CDR3: CASSVAGRGADTQYF. The CDR3 nucleotides read TGTGCCAGCAGCGTAGCCGGGAGAGGGGCAGATACGCAGTATTTT.

In DNA form, the CDR3 reads TGTGCCAGCAGCTTAGACCCCTCCCGACTAGCGGGAGGGGACTACGAGCAGTACTTC. It is translated as CASSLDPSRLAGGDYEQYF. The chain links TRBV11-2 to TRBJ2-7; 14 bases line up with TRBD2. Trimming cost V 0 bases and J 3 bases; bases outside gene matches: 10. Germline CDR1 SGHAT, CDR2 FQNNGV. This CDR3 spans 19 amino acids.

This chain connects TRBV5-1 to TRBJ2-7, with 9 bases matching TRBD2. The CDR3 contains 18 residues. The junction had 16 bases not matched to a gene; V was cut back by 0 bases and J by 6 bases. Germline CDR1 reads SGHRS; CDR2 reads YFSETQ. CDR3: CASSLGPRGSGSFSEQYF. CDR3 nucleotide sequence: TGCGCCAGCAGCTTGGGGCCCCGGGGTAGCGGGAGTTTCAGCGAGCAGTACTTC.

The chain links TRBV27 to TRBJ1-2; tentatively, D is TRBD1 (6 bases). V gave up 5 bases and J gave up 4 bases, with 17 bases separating them. From germline, CDR1 is MNHEY and CDR2 SMNVEV (reference sequence). The CDR3 sequence is 15 residues long. In DNA form, the CDR3 reads TGTGCCAGCAGTCTCGGATGGGGACAAGTCTATGGCTACACCTTC. It is translated as CASSLGWGQVYGYTF.

The V gene is TRBV19, the J gene TRBJ2-5; D unresolved. Germline lookup yields CDR1 LNHDA and CDR2 SQIVND (reference sequence). V was shortened by 5 bases and J by 5 bases, with 18 bases between the two germline ends. The CDR3 has 15 amino acids. The CDR3 DNA is TGTGCCAGTAGTCCTCGGAGTCTGCTAGTTGAGACCCAGTACTTC. Residues: CASSPRSLLVETQYF.

J is TRBJ2-7 and V is TRBV13; 7 bases align to TRBD1. The CDR3 loop spans 15 amino acids. Germline lookup yields CDR1 PRHDT and CDR2 FYEKMQ (reference sequence). V gave up 2 bases and J gave up 0 bases; unmatched junction bases: 4. DNA for the CDR3: TGTGCCAGCAGCTTAAAGGGGGCTAGCTCCTACGAGCAGTACTTC. Translation gives CASSLKGASSYEQYF. The entire variable domain, with the rest obtained from reference TRBV13 and TRBJ2-7, is as follows: AAGVIQSPRHLIKEKRETATLKCYPIPRHDTVYWYQQGPGQDPQFLISFYEKMQSDKGSIPDRFSAQQFSDYHSELNMSSLELGDSALYFCASSLKGASSYEQYFGPGTRLTVT.

V and J are TRBV20-1 and TRBJ1-2, with TRBD1 as a possible D gene (6 bases). From germline, CDR1 is DFQATT and CDR2 SNEGSKA (reference sequence). The CDR3 runs to 13 residues. V was pared by 3 bases and J by 4 bases, with 12 bases between. The CDR3 protein is CSASLTGGYGYTF. As DNA, the CDR3 is TGCAGTGCTAGTCTGACAGGAGGCTATGGCTACACCTTC.

The genes are TRBV2 and TRBJ1-6; 7 nucleotides line up with TRBD1. This CDR3 has 15 residues. V dropped 6 bases and J dropped 7; count of bases not matched to a gene: 9. Germline V lookup: CDR1 SNHLY, CDR2 FYNNEI. The CDR3 nucleotides are TGTGCCAGCAGCGTACAGGGGCCGTTGAATTCACCCCTCCACTTT. Translated: CASSVQGPLNSPLHF.

The J gene is TRBJ2-3, the V gene TRBV6-5, with a possible D match to TRBD2 (6 bases). The CDR3 covers 14 residues. Germline CDR1 and CDR2: MNHEY and SVGAGI. V lost 10 bases and J 2 bases, leaving 16 bases between the germline ends. The CDR3 DNA reads TGTGCCATCAGGCGGGGCAGCTCCACAGATACGCAGTATTTT. The encoded protein is CAIRRGSSTDTQYF.

V and J are TRBV15 and TRBJ2-2; 7 bases agree with TRBD1. J lost 4 bases, V lost 5 bases, and 7 bases had no gene match. Germline-derived CDR1 and CDR2 are LNHNV and YYDKDF (reference sequence). The CDR3 covers 15 residues. CDR3 sequence reads: CATSPGQGVTGELFF. DNA for the CDR3: TGTGCCACCAGCCCAGGGCAGGGGGTCACCGGGGAGCTGTTTTTT. Together with reference TRBV15 and TRBJ2-2, the CDR3 gives the full variable domain: DAMVIQNPRYQVTQFGKPVTLSCSQTLNHNVMYWYQQKSSQAPKLLFHYYDKDFNNEADTPDNFQSRRPNTSFCFLDIRSPGLGDTAMYLCATSPGQGVTGELFFGEGSRLTVL.

This chain uses TRBV19 with TRBJ2-2; maybe TRBD2 (5 bases). This CDR3 has 12 amino acids. Trimming removed 6 bases from V and 7 bases from J, with 9 bases in between. CDR1 LNHDA and CDR2 SQIVND come from the germline V gene (reference sequence). CDR3 region: CASSPRGGELFF. In DNA, the CDR3 is TGTGCCAGTAGCCCTCGGGGCGGGGAGCTGTTTTTT.

The chain uses TRBV9 and TRBJ2-7; possible D gene TRBD2, 6 bases. There are 15 residues in the CDR3. Germline V gives CDR1 SGDLS, CDR2 YYNGEE. V dropped 4 bases and J dropped 0 bases, with 14 bases sitting between them. The CDR3 nucleotides read TGTGCCAGCAGCTTCCTGGCCGGGAGCTCCTACGAGCAGTACTTC. This sequence encodes CASSFLAGSSYEQYF.

The rearrangement links TRBV27 to TRBJ1-6; D possibly corresponds to TRBD1 (6 bases). The CDR3 totals 17 residues. V was trimmed by 3 bases and J by 8 bases, leaving 20 bases between them. Per germline, CDR1 MNHEY and CDR2 SMNVEV (reference sequence). CDR3 amino acids: CASSLGPRQAGDSPLHF. The CDR3 bases are TGTGCCAGCAGTTTGGGACCTAGACAGGCGGGAGATTCACCCCTCCACTTT.

The V call is TRBV7-9, the J call TRBJ2-5; 9 nucleotides align to TRBD2. CDR3 length equals 15 residues. Germline V CDR1 and CDR2: SEHNR, FQNEAQ (reference sequence). J was trimmed by 7 bases and V by 2 bases; bases with no gene match: 8. CDR3 protein: CASSLPGLAARTQYF. The CDR3 DNA follows: TGTGCCAGCAGCTTACCGGGACTAGCAGCCAGGACCCAGTACTTC.

V usage is TRBV11-2 and J usage is TRBJ2-1; TRBD2 agrees at 7 bases. With V trimmed by 7 bases and J by 2 bases, 11 bases remained unmatched. Looked up from germline, CDR1 is SGHAT and CDR2 is FQNNGV. CDR3 length equals 16 residues. CDR3: CASTTRRGGAYNEQFF. The CDR3 DNA sequence: TGTGCCAGCACCACCCGCCGTGGGGGGGCCTACAATGAGCAGTTCTTC.

This chain links TRBV3-1 (or the pseudogene TRBV3-2) with TRBJ2-3; 9 bases align to TRBD2. The V gene end was trimmed by 4 bases and the J gene end by 1 base; junction bases not matched to a gene: 6. The CDR3 totals 16 residues. CDR1 LGHDT and CDR2 YNNKEL come from the germline V gene (reference sequence). The CDR3 DNA is TGTGCCAGCAGCCCTCGTAGACTAGCGGGCACAGATACGCAGTATTTT. Translated: CASSPRRLAGTDTQYF.

The chain uses TRBV7-9 and TRBJ1-5; D may be TRBD1 (5 bases). V was clipped by 3 bases and J by 2 bases, with 11 bases between them. The CDR3 sequence is 15 residues long. Germline CDR1 is SEHNR and CDR2 is FQNEAQ (reference sequence). CDR3 coding DNA: TGTGCCAGCAGCTTTGGGGGAGGTGGCAATCAGCCCCAGCATTTT. Protein: CASSFGGGGNQPQHF.

V and J are TRBV29-1 and TRBJ2-1; 10 bases align to TRBD2. The V and J ends lost 4 bases and 4 bases, in that order; junction bases with no gene match: 7. This CDR3 has 15 residues. Germline assignment: CDR1 SQVTM and CDR2 ANQGSEA. The CDR3: CSVGGVAGGYNEQFF. In DNA, the CDR3 is TGCAGCGTTGGAGGGGTAGCGGGAGGTTACAATGAGCAGTTCTTC.